Each of the 11 T cell receptor beta chains below was sequenced from the same sample in a study of T cells of healthy individuals. Via MiXCR, TCRdb re-called the 5' RACE reads, giving one row per CDR3 protein. The sample has about 82,000 distinct CDR3 sequences; about 5.5% are singletons. The receptors originated from a female donor in good health.

The chain combines TRBV5-1 with TRBJ2-1; TRBD2 matches at 8 bases. This CDR3 region has 16 residues. V was clipped by 7 bases and J by 8 bases; unmatched bases: 17. Germline-derived CDR1 and CDR2 are SGHRS and YFSETQ. The CDR3 is CASALRASGQLDEQFF. CDR3 nucleotides: TGCGCCAGCGCCCTGAGGGCTAGCGGGCAGTTAGATGAGCAGTTCTTC.

This clonotype has a handful of counts. V usage is TRBV2 and J usage is TRBJ2-7; TRBD1 might be the D (6 bases). V was trimmed by 11 bases and J by 4 bases, leaving 18 bases between them. Germline V gene lookup returns CDR1 SNHLY and CDR2 FYNNEI. The CDR3 runs 13 residues. CDR3 protein: CAARQVTIYEQYF. CDR3 DNA sequence: TGTGCCGCCCGACAGGTAACAATTTACGAGCAGTACTTC.

The sample holds a few counts of this clonotype. The J gene is TRBJ1-2, the V gene TRBV6-2 or TRBV6-3; maybe TRBD1 (5 bases). Germline V CDR1 and CDR2: MNHEY, SVGEGT. CDR3 length equals 16 residues. Trimming removed 6 bases at V and 4 bases at J, with 21 bases between. CDR3 protein: CASSPQRVGPGYGYTF. CDR3 in DNA: TGTGCCAGCAGCCCCCAGCGTGTGGGGCCGGGCTATGGCTACACCTTC.

This clonotype was counted many times. This chain connects TRBV18 to TRBJ2-1; D remains ambiguous. The CDR3 covers 12 residues. Trimming left V 1 base short and J 7 bases short, with 5 bases between. In germline, CDR1 is KGHSH, CDR2 LQKENI. The CDR3 nucleotides are TGTGCCAGCTCACCACTAGTGAATGAGCAGTTCTTC. This gives the protein CASSPLVNEQFF. Filled out from reference TRBV18 and TRBJ2-1, the complete variable domain reads NAGVMQNPRHLVRRRGQEARLRCSPMKGHSHVYWYRQLPEEGLKFMVYLQKENIIDESGMPKERFSAEFPKEGPSILRIQQVVRGDSAAYFCASSPLVNEQFFGPGTRLTVL.

The chain links TRBV7-2 to TRBJ2-5; 9 bases are shared with TRBD2. The CDR3 spans 16 residues. The V and J ends lost 1 base and 2 bases, in that order; junction bases with no gene match: 5. CDR1 and CDR2 from the germline V gene are SGHTA and FQGNSA. The CDR3 DNA reads as TGTGCCAGCAGCTTAGGGGGACTAGCTTTGCAAGAGACCCAGTACTTC. Translated, it gives CASSLGGLALQETQYF.

This clonotype has at least ten counts. This sequence joins TRBV12-3 or TRBV12-4 and TRBJ1-1, with 8 bases aligning to TRBD1. The CDR3 runs to 13 residues. V gave up 6 bases and J gave up 5 bases; unmatched junction bases: 5. The CDR3 nucleotides read TGTGCCAGCAGATCAGGGGGCCGGACTGAAGCTTTCTTT. It is translated as CASRSGGRTEAFF.

This clonotype occurred many times. The rearrangement joins TRBV6-1 to TRBJ2-7; no firm D call. Germline V gene data show CDR1 as MNHNS and CDR2 as SASEGT. This CDR3 region has 14 residues. Trimming stripped 3 bases from V and 4 bases from J, with 13 bases between. The CDR3 DNA follows: TGTGCCAGCAGTGAGGCAGGACCGGTTTACGAGCAGTACTTC. This encodes CASSEAGPVYEQYF.

This clonotype appeared a few times. This chain uses TRBV7-6 with TRBJ1-6; possibly TRBD1 for D (5 bases). Trimming took off 5 bases at V and 7 bases at J, with 12 bases between the two ends. The germline V gene encodes CDR1 SGHVS and CDR2 FNYEAQ. The CDR3 loop spans 14 amino acids. Here the CDR3 DNA reads TGTGCCAGCAGCCCGATTTACAGGAATTCACCCCTCCACTTT. Translating gives CASSPIYRNSPLHF.

There are a few counts of this clonotype. V gene TRBV9 combines with J gene TRBJ2-1, with D uncertain. Trimming removed 3 bases from V and 12 bases from J, with 16 bases in between. This CDR3 is built from 13 residues. CDR1 is SGDLS and CDR2 is YYNGEE in the germline V gene. Here the CDR3 reads CASSALTGSWQFF. Written as DNA, the CDR3 is TGTGCCAGCAGCGCCTTGACTGGCAGTTGGCAGTTCTTC.

This clonotype was seen many times. CDR3 amino acids: CASSAWTGRVYEQYF. The DNA of the CDR3 is TGTGCCAGCAGCGCTTGGACAGGAAGAGTTTACGAGCAGTACTTC. V gene TRBV7-2 combines with J gene TRBJ2-7; the match to TRBD1 covers 7 bases. The CDR3 runs 15 residues. Losses at the gene ends were 5 bases for V and 4 bases for J; bases not matched to a gene: 11. Germline V gene lookup returns CDR1 SGHTA and CDR2 FQGNSA. The variable domain in full, completed from reference TRBV7-2 and TRBJ2-7, reads GAGVSQSPSNKVTEKGKDVELRCDPISGHTALYWYRQSLGQGLEFLIYFQGNSAPDKSGLPSDRFSAERTGGSVSTLTIQRTQQEDSAVYLCASSAWTGRVYEQYFGPGTRLTVT.

This clonotype was detected many times. The V gene is TRBV6-5, the J gene TRBJ2-7, with 9 positions matching TRBD1. This CDR3 has 14 amino acids. Losses at the gene ends were 4 bases for V and 3 bases for J; bases not matched to a gene: 4. Germline V gives CDR1 MNHEY, CDR2 SVGAGI. The CDR3 region is CASSFGTGNYEQYF. The DNA for the CDR3 is TGTGCCAGCAGTTTCGGGACAGGGAACTACGAGCAGTACTTC.